These 20 T cell receptor beta chains share one sample of origin, sequenced in a study of spatial heterogeneity in lung cancer. TCRdb passed the 5' RACE reads through MiXCR, listing each CDR3 protein once. The table shows just over 400 distinct CDR3 sequences, with approximately 27% occurring only once. Time point denoted: blood at routine non-recurrence follow-up after resection. The material sequenced was PBMCs, taken at follow-up. All receptors derive from a male donor with early-stage non-small cell lung cancer.

To note about this clonotype: The library was built for alpha chains, so this beta chain is an off-target read and its size means little. This rearrangement joins TRBV29-1 to TRBJ2-7, with unresolved D. The length of the CDR3 is 10 residues. The V gene's germline CDR1 is SQVTM and CDR2 ANQGSEA. Trimming pared 6 bases from V and 9 bases from J, leaving 12 bases between. The CDR3 loop reads CSVANTVQYF. DNA of the CDR3: TGCAGCGTGGCCAATACGGTGCAGTACTTC.

In its sample, this clonotype was seen once. This beta chain is an off-target read within a library intended for alpha chains, so its frequency means little. This CDR3 reads CASSLERGGPQHF. Written as DNA, the CDR3 is TGTGCCAGCAGCTTAGAACGCGGAGGGCCCCAGCATTTT. J is TRBJ1-5 and V is TRBV7-2, with D unresolved. Trimming took off 1 base at V and 9 bases at J, with 10 bases between the two ends. Germline V lookup: CDR1 SGHTA, CDR2 FQGNSA. This CDR3 contains 13 residues.

Only a few counts were recorded for this clonotype. This beta chain appears as a stray read in a library generated for alpha chains; its size is not informative. The V call is TRBV7-2, the J call TRBJ2-7, with TRBD2 matching over 9 bases. Per the germline V gene, CDR1 is SGHTA and CDR2 is FQGNSA. With 1 base clipped from V and 3 bases from J, the junction kept 7 bases outside the gene matches. The CDR3 length is 16 residues. CDR3 protein: CASSLGGGGALYEQYF. As DNA, the CDR3 is TGTGCCAGCAGCTTAGGCGGCGGGGGGGCCCTCTACGAGCAGTACTTC.

This clonotype ranks as medium-sized. A library made for alpha chains picked up this beta chain off target, so its size means little. The chain joins TRBV25-1 to TRBJ2-1, with D tentatively TRBD1 or TRBD2 (5 bases each). The CDR3 loop spans 12 amino acids. Looked up from germline, CDR1 is MGHDK and CDR2 is SYGVNS. V was clipped by 3 bases and J by 7 bases, with 7 bases between them. The DNA of the CDR3 is TGTGCCAGCAGTGAGGGGGTAAATGAGCAGTTCTTC. Its translation is CASSEGVNEQFF.

By frequency in the sample, this clonotype is medium-sized (0.01 to 0.1%). The size of this beta chain means little, since it is a stray read in a library made for alpha chains. The chain uses TRBV3-1 and TRBJ2-5; 7 bases map to TRBD2. This CDR3 contains 14 residues. CDR1 is LGHDT, CDR2 YNNKEL, per germline (reference sequence). V lost 2 bases, J lost 5 bases, and 5 bases stayed unmatched. The DNA for the CDR3 is TGTGCCAGCAGCCAAAGGGACTATGAGGAGACCCAGTACTTC. This translates into CASSQRDYEETQYF.

This clonotype is hyperexpanded in the sample. Since the library was made to target alpha chains, this beta chain is a stray read and its abundance is not meaningful. The chain has TRBV11-2 and TRBJ2-1, with 8 nucleotides matching TRBD2. The length of the CDR3 is 15 residues. The V gene end was trimmed by 0 bases and the J gene end by 5 bases; junction bases not matched to a gene: 3. Germline CDR1 reads SGHAT; CDR2 reads FQNNGV. CDR3 residues: CASSLDGTSDNEQFF. CDR3 bases: TGTGCCAGCAGCTTAGATGGGACTAGTGACAATGAGCAGTTCTTC. Using reference TRBV11-2 and TRBJ2-1 for the parts outside the CDR3, the full variable domain is EAGVAQSPRYKIIEKRQSVAFWCNPISGHATLYWYQQILGQGPKLLIQFQNNGVVDDSQLPKDRFSAERLKGVDSTLKIQPAKLEDSAVYLCASSLDGTSDNEQFFGPGTRLTVL.

This clonotype counts as medium-sized. This beta chain is an off-target read within a library intended for alpha chains, so its frequency means little. The chain couples TRBV20-1 to TRBJ2-1; either TRBD1 or TRBD2 may fit D (6 bases each). Germline CDR1 and CDR2: DFQATT and SNEGSKA (reference sequence). The CDR3 spans 17 residues. V lost 0 bases and J lost 7, with 22 bases in between. CDR3 DNA sequence: TGCAGTGCTAGAGATAGGGGGAGGACAGTCGTCGGGAATGAGCAGTTCTTC. This translates into CSARDRGRTVVGNEQFF.

A note on this clonotype: As an off-target read in a library built for alpha chains, this beta chain has a frequency of little significance. This chain joins TRBV12-3 or TRBV12-4 and TRBJ2-1; D is possibly TRBD2 (6 bases). Trimming took off 8 bases at V and 4 bases at J, with 15 bases between the two ends. The CDR3 is 14 amino acids. CDR3 region: CASGGLTSYNEQFF. The CDR3 coding sequence is TGTGCCAGCGGGGGACTGACTTCGTACAATGAGCAGTTCTTC.

About this clonotype: This beta chain is off target for a library built for alpha chains, so its abundance means little. V gene TRBV12-3 or TRBV12-4 combines with J gene TRBJ1-2; D is uncertain. The V end was cut by 3 bases, the J end by 7 bases, with 18 bases between. The CDR3 runs 15 residues. CDR3 residues: CASSFGLRSPGGYTF. The CDR3, as DNA: TGTGCCAGCAGTTTTGGTCTGAGATCCCCGGGTGGCTACACCTTC.

Relative to its sample, this clonotype is medium-sized (0.01 to 0.1%). This sequence may be a read error, since a much larger clone differs from it by one base. Because the library targeted alpha chains, this beta chain is an off-target read whose size means little. This chain connects TRBV5-1 to TRBJ2-1; 8 bases align to TRBD2. The ends lost 0 bases at V and 9 bases at J; junction bases unmatched: 11. Germline CDR1 is SGHRS and CDR2 is YFSETQ. The CDR3 is 16 residues long. The CDR3 bases are TGCGCCAGCAGCTTGGAACCGGGACTAGGAGGCGGTGAGCAGTTCTTC. It codes for CASSLEPGLGGGEQFF.

Judged by abundance, this clonotype is medium-sized. Since it is a stray read in a library aimed at alpha chains, this beta chain has a size that is not meaningful. The gene calls are TRBV6-5 and TRBJ2-7, with 10 positions matching TRBD1. The V gene's germline CDR1 is MNHEY and CDR2 SVGAGI. The CDR3 covers 15 residues. Trimming removed 2 bases from V and 4 bases from J; junction bases left unmatched: 5. The CDR3 nucleotides are TGTGCCAGCAGTTACATTGACAGGGGGCAATACGAGCAGTACTTC. Amino acids: CASSYIDRGQYEQYF.

In regard to this clonotype: This beta chain is a stray read from a library made for alpha chains; its abundance is not meaningful. This chain joins TRBV20-1 and TRBJ2-7; no reliable D call. V was clipped by 3 bases and J by 2 bases, with 17 bases between them. CDR3 size: 15 residues. CDR1 is DFQATT and CDR2 is SNEGSKA in the germline V gene (reference sequence). CDR3 amino acids: CSASDVGAVAYEQYF. CDR3 nucleotides: TGCAGTGCTAGTGATGTGGGCGCGGTGGCCTACGAGCAGTACTTC.

As for this clonotype: This beta chain came through as a stray read in a library set up for alpha chains, and its size says little. Here the CDR3 reads CASSFTSGDITDTQYF. In DNA, the CDR3 is TGTGCCAGCAGCTTTACTAGCGGGGACATCACAGATACGCAGTATTTT. The genes are TRBV7-2 and TRBJ2-3; 10 bases align to TRBD2. After removal of 3 bases from V and 2 bases from J, the junction contained 5 bases not matched to a gene. Germline lookup yields CDR1 SGHTA and CDR2 FQGNSA. The CDR3 covers 16 residues.

This clonotype is medium-sized within its sample. Being off target in a library aimed at alpha chains, this beta chain has a size of little meaning. The CDR3 sequence is CSVGRRGRVDTQYF. The CDR3, as DNA: TGCAGCGTTGGAAGGCGGGGACGCGTGGATACGCAGTATTTT. The rearrangement links TRBV29-1 to TRBJ2-3; D may be TRBD2 (6 bases). V lost 4 bases and J 6 bases, leaving 17 bases between the germline ends. Germline V CDR1 and CDR2: SQVTM, ANQGSEA. The CDR3 loop spans 14 amino acids.

About this clonotype: Because the library targeted alpha chains, this beta chain is an off-target read whose size means little. The chain recombines TRBV19 with TRBJ2-7, with 10 bases matching TRBD1. The ends lost 1 base at V and 2 bases at J; junction bases unmatched: 2. Germline-derived CDR1 and CDR2 are LNHDA and SQIVND (reference sequence). The CDR3 is made up of 15 amino acids. In nucleotides, the CDR3 is TGTGCCAGTAGTATAGGACAGGGGGCGACCTACGAGCAGTACTTC. It codes for CASSIGQGATYEQYF.

Details on this clonotype: Because the library targeted alpha chains, this beta chain is an off-target read whose size means little. The CDR3 is CSARVGVKGDTEAFF. As DNA, the CDR3 is TGCAGTGCTAGAGTCGGGGTAAAGGGGGACACTGAAGCTTTCTTT. This chain connects TRBV20-1 to TRBJ1-1; possibly TRBD1 for D (6 bases). The CDR3 extends over 15 amino acids. Germline CDR1 DFQATT, CDR2 SNEGSKA (reference sequence). The V and J ends lost 1 base and 3 bases respectively, with 15 bases between them.

Turning to this clonotype: This beta chain slipped into a library made for alpha chains as a stray read, so its size is not meaningful. The V gene is TRBV11-2, the J gene TRBJ2-3, with no clear D. The CDR3 has 15 residues. Trimming took 1 base from V and 2 from J, leaving 10 bases between them. Germline CDR1 SGHAT, CDR2 FQNNGV. The CDR3 DNA follows: TGTGCCAGCAGCTTAGGCGCTTTCGACACAGATACGCAGTATTTT. Residues: CASSLGAFDTDTQYF. Filled out from reference TRBV11-2 and TRBJ2-3, the complete variable domain reads EAGVAQSPRYKIIEKRQSVAFWCNPISGHATLYWYQQILGQGPKLLIQFQNNGVVDDSQLPKDRFSAERLKGVDSTLKIQPAKLEDSAVYLCASSLGAFDTDTQYFGPGTRLTVL.

Comments on this clonotype: A library made for alpha chains picked up this beta chain off target, so its size means little. The rearrangement links TRBV20-1 to TRBJ2-7; the D call may be TRBD1 or TRBD2 (5 bases each). This CDR3 is built from 14 residues. Germline lookup yields CDR1 DFQATT and CDR2 SNEGSKA (reference sequence). V shed 0 bases and J shed 0 bases, with 9 bases lying between them. CDR3 in DNA: TGCAGTGCTAGAGATGGGGGTAGCTCCTACGAGCAGTACTTC. This gives the protein CSARDGGSSYEQYF.

Concerning this clonotype: This beta chain is an off-target read within a library intended for alpha chains, so its frequency means little. V gene TRBV11-2 combines with J gene TRBJ1-4; D is possibly TRBD1 (6 bases). Germline CDR1 reads SGHAT; CDR2 reads FQNNGV. There are 15 residues in the CDR3. V lost 4 bases and J lost 10, with 19 bases in between. CDR3 protein: CASSSYRDIRGKLFF. The CDR3 region has the DNA TGTGCCAGCAGCTCCTACCGGGACATCCGTGGAAAACTGTTTTTT.

By share of the sample, this clonotype is large. As an off-target read in a library built for alpha chains, this beta chain has a frequency of little significance. The rearrangement uses TRBV13 and TRBJ2-7, with TRBD1 as a possible D gene (6 bases). The germline CDR1 and CDR2 sequences are PRHDT and FYEKMQ (reference sequence). The V end was cut by 0 bases, the J end by 6 bases, with 12 bases between. This CDR3 spans 14 amino acids. The CDR3 region has the DNA TGTGCCAGCAGCTTAGGGGCAGGGGCTAGCGAGCAGTACTTC. Its protein product is CASSLGAGASEQYF.